This TCR beta chain was profiled in a study of blood T cell repertoires in COVID-19. V lost 3 bases, J lost 6 bases, and 14 bases lay in between. The CDR3 is made up of 13 amino acids. CDR1 GTSNPN and CDR2 SVGIG come from the germline V gene (reference sequence). Methods used by the authors: By means of reference gene primer amplification, nucleated cell counts were estimated. TCRdb's table, derived via immunoSEQ multiplex PCR, lists solely in-frame clones and lacks some. That table supplies the V and J calls and clone size; D and trimming were determined from the DNA. The sample lists roughly 300,000 clones, about 85% occurring once.

Sequencing was done on a sample of peripheral blood. This chain links TRBV30 with TRBJ1-2; weak D call: TRBD1 (5 bases). The receptor was derived from a human donor in a cohort sampled during active COVID-19. CDR3 nucleotide sequence: TGTGCCTGGAGCGACTTCACAGGACATGGCTACACCTTC. Its protein product is CAWSDFTGHGYTF.